This T cell receptor (beta chain) was sequenced in a study of shared clonotypes between healthy human individuals. Losses at the gene ends were 10 bases for V and 0 bases for J; bases not matched to a gene: 12. Germline CDR1 ENHRY, CDR2 SYGVKD. The CDR3 is made up of 16 amino acids. TCRdb keeps only in-frame clones here, not all; method: immunoSEQ multiplex PCR. The table has approximately 2.5 million clones, roughly 92% seen once; the top ten hold around 0.15%. J is TRBJ1-2 and V is TRBV10-3, with TRBD1 matching 9 bases. Sequenced input: naive CD4+ T cells sorted from blood. As to subset: CD45RA+ positively selected. This sequence originates from a man aged 18 to 29 in good health. CDR3 sequence: CATLPGQGYSNYGYTF. The CDR3 DNA is TGTGCCACCTTGCCAGGACAGGGGTACTCTAACTATGGCTACACCTTC.